This entry lists 21 T cell receptor beta chains sequenced from one sample in a study of radiation and T cells in renal cell carcinoma. Time point specified: baseline pretreatment blood. Treatment meaning: 15 Gy SBRT to primary tumor, nephrectomy 4 weeks later. Produced via immunoSEQ multiplex PCR; TCRdb's table is partial and in-frame only. In the table there are 130,000 to 150,000 clones, less than 90% of which are singletons. This material consisted of blood, taken from a patient whose treatment included radiotherapy and nephrectomy. Receptor source: a woman in her 70s with renal cell carcinoma.

This clone has more than one count but fewer than ten. The chain combines TRBV25-1 with TRBJ1-1; tentatively, D is TRBD1 (5 bases). Trimming removed 6 bases from V and 4 bases from J, with 12 bases in between. Germline CDR1 reads MGHDK; CDR2 reads SYGVNS. The CDR3 has 13 amino acids. The CDR3, as DNA: TGTGCCAGCAGACTCAGTCAGGGCACTGAAGCTTTCTTT. It yields the protein CASRLSQGTEAFF.

V usage is TRBV9 and J usage is TRBJ2-2; weak D call: TRBD1 (6 bases). The germline V and J ends were trimmed by 4 bases and 4 bases, with 11 bases remaining between them. Germline CDR1 SGDLS, CDR2 YYNGEE. The CDR3 contains 14 residues. CDR3 DNA: TGTGCCAGCAGCCAACAGGGTACCACCGGGGAGCTGTTTTTT. Protein: CASSQQGTTGELFF.

This clone came up once. The chain combines TRBV9 with TRBJ2-7, with 7 bases aligning to TRBD2. The length of the CDR3 is 14 residues. CDR1 is SGDLS and CDR2 is YYNGEE in the germline V gene. Trimming removed 0 bases from V and 3 bases from J; junction bases left unmatched: 3. The CDR3 nucleotides are TGTGCCAGCAGCGTAGGGGAGGGGCGCTACGAGCAGTACTTC. This translates into CASSVGEGRYEQYF.

This clone was seen only a few times. The chain recombines TRBV30 with TRBJ1-5; D is undetermined. Trimming stripped 0 bases from V and 7 bases from J, with 7 bases between. Per germline, CDR1 GTSNPN and CDR2 SVGIG (reference sequence). This CDR3 is built from 12 residues. Here the CDR3 DNA reads TGTGCCTGGAGTGTAGGTGGGCAGCCCCAGCATTTT. It encodes CAWSVGGQPQHF.

V and J are TRBV27 and TRBJ1-2, with a weak D call TRBD1 (6 bases). Trimming shortened V by 2 bases and J by 4 bases, and 11 bases separated the two germline ends. The CDR3 length is 14 residues. CDR1 is MNHEY, CDR2 SMNVEV, per germline (reference sequence). CDR3 protein: CASSLMGRGYGYTF. For the CDR3, the DNA is TGTGCCAGCAGTTTAATGGGCAGGGGCTATGGCTACACCTTC.

The V and J genes are TRBV29-1 and TRBJ1-1; 7 nucleotides agree with TRBD1. Per germline, CDR1 SQVTM and CDR2 ANQGSEA. The CDR3 consists of 12 residues. J gave up 1 base and V 8 bases, and 4 bases lay outside the gene matches. The chain's CDR3 is CSFRTGNTEAFF. The CDR3 DNA sequence: TGCAGCTTCCGGACAGGGAACACTGAAGCTTTCTTT.

This chain uses TRBV4-1 with TRBJ1-1; TRBD1 matches 7 bases. Trimming took 4 bases from V and 0 from J; bases not matched to a gene: 5. This CDR3 spans 15 amino acids. Germline lookup yields CDR1 MGHRA and CDR2 YSYEKL. In DNA, the CDR3 is TGCGCCAGCAGCCCTGCGGACAGGATGAACACTGAAGCTTTCTTT. Amino acid sequence: CASSPADRMNTEAFF.

CDR3 region: CASSQVWEESEAFF. CDR3 nucleotides: TGTGCCAGCAGCCAAGTCTGGGAGGAGAGTGAAGCTTTCTTT. This chain uses TRBV4-2 with TRBJ1-1; D remains ambiguous. The germline CDR1 and CDR2 sequences are LGHNA and YNFKEQ. This CDR3 is built from 14 residues. V was trimmed by 1 base and J by 7 bases, leaving 13 bases between them.

The table lists this clone with a count of one. The gene calls are TRBV7-9 and TRBJ1-1; D not certain. Germline CDR1 is SEHNR and CDR2 is FQNEAQ (reference sequence). The CDR3 extends over 15 amino acids. V lost 1 base, J lost 0 bases, and 9 bases lay in between. The CDR3 region is CASSLETQLNTEAFF. The DNA of the CDR3 is TGTGCCAGCAGCTTAGAGACACAGTTGAACACTGAAGCTTTCTTT.

This clone was seen a single time. CDR3 loop: CASSGALYQETQYF. CDR3 DNA: TGTGCCAGCAGTGGAGCGCTGTACCAAGAGACCCAGTACTTC. V and J are TRBV2 and TRBJ2-5; D uncertain. CDR1 and CDR2 (germline): SNHLY, FYNNEI. Trimming shortened V by 4 bases and J by 0 bases, and 9 bases separated the two germline ends. This CDR3 is 14 amino acids long.

This clone was counted once. The rearrangement links TRBV28 to TRBJ2-1, with a tentative D call TRBD2 (6 bases). This CDR3 has 13 residues. CDR1 is MDHEN, CDR2 SYDVKM, per germline. Between the trimmed V and J ends, which lost 2 bases and 12 bases, there was a span of 14 bases. The CDR3 region is CASSLRVAGGQFF. The CDR3 coding sequence is TGTGCCAGCAGTTTACGTGTCGCCGGGGGGCAGTTCTTC.

J is TRBJ2-3 and V is TRBV28, with D possibly TRBD1 on 6 matching bases. V lost 5 bases, J lost 0 bases, and 12 bases lay in between. The CDR3 sequence is 15 residues long. Looked up from germline, CDR1 is MDHEN and CDR2 is SYDVKM. CDR3 sequence reads: CASSPTGPSTDTQYF. The CDR3 DNA reads as TGTGCCAGCAGTCCGACAGGTCCTAGCACAGATACGCAGTATTTT.

This clone appeared a single time. This chain uses TRBV11-2 with TRBJ2-7; D might be TRBD1 (6 bases). V was cut by 1 base and J by 4 bases, with 14 bases left in between. The germline CDR1 and CDR2 sequences are SGHAT and FQNNGV. This CDR3 is built from 15 residues. CDR3 loop: CASSLGTWTVYEQYF. Written as DNA, the CDR3 is TGTGCCAGCAGCTTAGGTACTTGGACAGTTTACGAGCAGTACTTC.

Concerning this clone itself: Other DNA sequences of this sample code for an identical CDR3. The chain joins TRBV5-1 to TRBJ1-1; D unclear. The CDR3 is 14 amino acids. V lost 0 bases and J 1 base, leaving 7 bases between the germline ends. Germline assignment: CDR1 SGHRS and CDR2 YFSETQ. This CDR3 reads CASSLASPNTEAFF. CDR3 nucleotide sequence: TGCGCCAGCAGCTTGGCTTCACCGAACACTGAAGCTTTCTTT.

This clone was counted once. The chain is built from TRBV11-3 and TRBJ1-1; 7 nucleotides agree with TRBD1. Germline loops: CDR1 SGHNT, CDR2 YENEEA. CDR3 size: 14 residues. Germline trimming cut 5 bases from V and 1 base from J; bases unmatched to any gene: 4. CDR3 sequence reads: CASSPRGWNTEAFF. In DNA form, the CDR3 reads TGTGCCAGCAGCCCCAGGGGGTGGAACACTGAAGCTTTCTTT.

This rearrangement joins TRBV19 to TRBJ2-2; a weak D match, TRBD2 (5 bases). The CDR3 totals 13 residues. V gave up 8 bases and J gave up 7 bases, with 14 bases separating them. Germline lookup yields CDR1 LNHDA and CDR2 SQIVND (reference sequence). In DNA, the CDR3 is TGTGCCAGTTCCAGGACTTGGATCGGGGAGCTGTTTTTT. Translation gives CASSRTWIGELFF.

The V gene is TRBV6-1, the J gene TRBJ1-6; D is ambiguous. The CDR3 covers 15 residues. Per germline, CDR1 MNHNS and CDR2 SASEGT. Trimming removed 6 bases at V and 0 bases at J, with 9 bases between. The CDR3 DNA reads as TGTGCCAGCAGACCGGGGAGCTCCTATAATTCACCCCTCCACTTT. Translated, it gives CASRPGSSYNSPLHF.

The rearrangement joins TRBV14 to TRBJ1-6; D remains unclear. V gave up 1 base and J gave up 0 bases, with 7 bases separating them. This CDR3 region has 16 residues. CDR1 and CDR2 (germline): SGHDN, FVKESK. The CDR3 sequence: CASSQVQGSYNSPLHF. The CDR3 nucleotides read TGTGCCAGCAGCCAAGTACAAGGCTCCTATAATTCACCCCTCCACTTT.

The CDR3 sequence is CASSQGTGEGIKEQFF. CDR3 nucleotides: TGCGCCAGCAGCCAAGGGACCGGGGAAGGGATTAAGGAGCAGTTCTTC. The chain is built from TRBV4-3 and TRBJ2-1; D perhaps matches TRBD2 (5 bases). V lost 1 base, J lost 10 bases, and 20 bases lay in between. The length of the CDR3 is 16 residues. Germline-derived CDR1 and CDR2 are LGHNA and YSLEER.

This clone appeared a few times. The chain employs TRBV30 and TRBJ1-5; D is possibly TRBD1 (5 bases). This CDR3 has 15 amino acids. Between the trimmed V and J ends, which lost 0 bases and 1 base, there was a span of 10 bases. CDR1 is GTSNPN and CDR2 is SVGIG in the germline V gene (reference sequence). CDR3 sequence: CAWSVQRGSNQPQHF. In DNA form, the CDR3 reads TGTGCCTGGAGTGTACAACGGGGGAGCAATCAGCCCCAGCATTTT.

The V and J genes are TRBV28 and TRBJ2-3; D gene unclear. Germline V gene sequence: CDR1 MDHEN, CDR2 SYDVKM. The V and J ends lost 5 bases and 4 bases respectively, with 13 bases between them. The CDR3 extends over 14 amino acids. The CDR3 loop is CASSLPVSPDTQYF. The CDR3 nucleotides read TGTGCCAGCAGTCTCCCGGTCTCCCCAGATACGCAGTATTTT. Using reference TRBV28 and TRBJ2-3 for the parts outside the CDR3, the full variable domain is DVKVTQSSRYLVKRTGEKVFLECVQDMDHENMFWYRQDPGLGLRLIYFSYDVKMKEKGDIPEGYSVSREKKERFSLILESASTNQTSMYLCASSLPVSPDTQYFGPGTRLTVL.